Shown below are 30 T cell receptor beta chains from a single sample sequenced in a study of CD8+CD57+ T cells in acquired aplastic anemia. Individuals selected for sequencing had exhibited CD8+CD57+ cell expansion on flow cytometry. CDR3 and TCR beta VDJ profiling relied on a genomic DNA template. TCRdb used MiXCR to reprocess the reads, holding one entry per CDR3 protein. The sample has 200,000 or so distinct CDR3 sequences; roughly 50% are singletons. The specimen was sorted CD4+, CD8+, or CD8+CD57+ T cells (not recorded which) from PBMCs. The receptor source for this set is a human donor with aplastic anemia.

The CDR3: CATSGTSGGDTDTQYF. DNA for the CDR3: TGTGCCACCAGTGGGACTAGCGGGGGGGATACAGATACGCAGTATTTT. This sequence joins TRBV24-1 and TRBJ2-3; 15 bases match TRBD2. The CDR3 is 16 residues long. V lost 5 bases to trimming and J lost 3 bases; unmatched junction nucleotides: 2. Germline values: CDR1 KGHDR, CDR2 SFDVKD.

The chain is built from TRBV12-5 and TRBJ1-1, with D unclear. Per the germline V gene, CDR1 is LGHNT and CDR2 is FRNRAP. V gave up 0 bases and J gave up 8 bases, with 7 bases separating them. CDR3 length: 12 residues. The CDR3 region is CASGLVGWEAFF. DNA for the CDR3: TGTGCTAGTGGTTTGGTAGGGTGGGAAGCTTTCTTT.

This clonotype has at least ten counts. The chain combines TRBV5-4 with TRBJ2-1; the match to TRBD1 covers 8 bases. This CDR3 region has 13 residues. Germline V gene sequence: CDR1 SGHNT, CDR2 YYREEE (reference sequence). The V gene end was trimmed by 2 bases and the J gene end by 8 bases; junction bases not matched to a gene: 3. CDR3 amino acids: CASSLQGDDEQFF. The CDR3, as DNA: TGTGCCAGCAGCTTACAGGGGGACGATGAGCAGTTCTTC.

This clonotype was seen only a few times. This rearrangement joins TRBV5-1 to TRBJ1-4, with D tentatively TRBD1 (5 bases). Deletions cut 4 bases from V and 7 bases from J, with 17 bases between. There are 15 residues in the CDR3. Germline lookup yields CDR1 SGHRS and CDR2 YFSETQ. The CDR3 DNA reads as TGCGCCAGCAGCGAAACGGGGATCGGGACTGAAAAACTGTTTTTT. Translating gives CASSETGIGTEKLFF.

This clonotype occurred a few times. This rearrangement joins TRBV24-1 to TRBJ2-3; no clear D. Germline V gene lookup returns CDR1 KGHDR and CDR2 SFDVKD. Trimming took off 3 bases at V and 1 base at J, with 4 bases between the two ends. The CDR3 sequence is 13 residues long. Here the CDR3 reads CATSDPGTDTQYF. As DNA, the CDR3 is TGTGCCACCAGTGATCCCGGCACAGATACGCAGTATTTT.

V usage is TRBV20-1 and J usage is TRBJ2-7, with 7 bases matching TRBD2. Matching the DNA end better, TRBJ2-5 makes the J call doubtful. CDR1 is DFQATT, CDR2 SNEGSKA, per germline (reference sequence). The CDR3 covers 13 residues. In DNA form, the CDR3 reads TGCAGTGCTGGGGACTACGTTGTCGAGACCCAGTACTTC. The encoded protein is CSAGDYVVETQYF.

The genes are TRBV9 and TRBJ1-2; D is possibly TRBD1 (6 bases). The CDR3 totals 17 residues. Trimming stripped 4 bases from V and 2 bases from J, with 21 bases between. Looked up from germline, CDR1 is SGDLS and CDR2 is YYNGEE. The CDR3 nucleotides read TGTGCCAGCAGCCCTGGGGGGGCTCCCCGCGGAAACTATGGCTACACCTTC. Residues: CASSPGGAPRGNYGYTF. Drawing the rest from reference TRBV9 and TRBJ1-2, the complete variable domain is DSGVTQTPKHLITATGQRVTLRCSPRSGDLSVYWYQQSLDQGLQFLIQYYNGEERAKGNILERFSAQQFPDLHSELNLSSLELGDSALYFCASSPGGAPRGNYGYTFGSGTRLTVV.

This clonotype was recorded at least ten times. The gene calls are TRBV9 and TRBJ2-7; 8 nucleotides align to TRBD2. Unmatched junction bases numbered 6, after V lost 0 bases and J lost 1 base. The germline V gene encodes CDR1 SGDLS and CDR2 YYNGEE. This CDR3 is 16 amino acids long. For the CDR3, the DNA is TGTGCCAGCAGCGTAGGACCAGCGGGGGTTTCCTACGAGCAGTACTTC. Encoded protein: CASSVGPAGVSYEQYF.

This chain links TRBV20-1 with TRBJ2-5; 9 bases fit TRBD1. This CDR3 comprises 14 residues. CDR1 and CDR2 (germline): DFQATT, SNEGSKA (reference sequence). Trimming cost V 6 bases and J 4 bases; bases outside gene matches: 9. CDR3 amino acids: CSASRDRVPETQYF. CDR3 nucleotide sequence: TGCAGTGCCTCCCGGGACAGGGTCCCAGAGACCCAGTACTTC.

This clonotype was counted ten times or more. The chain couples TRBV12-3 or TRBV12-4 to TRBJ2-7, with TRBD2 matching 8 bases. The CDR3 has 15 residues. J lost 0 bases, V lost 6 bases, and 7 bases had no gene match. The CDR3 bases are TGTGCCAGCAGATCATCCGGGACTAGCTCCTACGAGCAGTACTTC. Amino acid sequence: CASRSSGTSSYEQYF.

This clonotype came up many times. The chain employs TRBV4-1 and TRBJ1-1; weak D call: TRBD1 (5 bases). Trimming removed 3 bases at V and 1 base at J, with 12 bases between. Germline V lookup: CDR1 MGHRA, CDR2 YSYEKL. The CDR3 runs 15 residues. CDR3 bases: TGCGCCAGCAGCCAGCCCAGGGAGGGGAACACTGAAGCTTTCTTT. This gives the protein CASSQPREGNTEAFF.

This clonotype was recorded many times. The CDR3: CASSLAPLGDYGYTF. For the CDR3, the DNA is TGCGCCAGCAGCTTGGCTCCGCTGGGGGACTATGGCTACACCTTC. The chain combines TRBV5-1 with TRBJ1-2, with a weak D call TRBD1 (5 bases). This CDR3 has 15 residues. The germline V gene encodes CDR1 SGHRS and CDR2 YFSETQ. The germline V and J ends were trimmed by 0 bases and 3 bases, with 12 bases remaining between them. Full variable domain (missing parts from reference TRBV5-1 and TRBJ1-2): KAGVTQTPRYLIKTRGQQVTLSCSPISGHRSVSWYQQTPGQGLQFLFEYFSETQRNKGNFPGRFSGRQFSNSRSEMNVSTLELGDSALYLCASSLAPLGDYGYTFGSGTRLTVV.

In this sample, this clonotype turned up many times. J is TRBJ1-3 and V is TRBV12-3 or TRBV12-4; D call uncertain. The CDR3 consists of 13 residues. V dropped 6 bases and J dropped 3 bases, with 9 bases sitting between them. The CDR3 DNA reads as TGTGCCAGCAGCAAACCCCGTGGAAACACCATATATTTT. Protein product: CASSKPRGNTIYF.

In its sample, this clonotype was seen many times. The rearrangement uses TRBV20-1 and TRBJ1-5; the D gene is possibly TRBD1 (5 bases). From germline, CDR1 is DFQATT and CDR2 SNEGSKA (reference sequence). V was clipped by 1 base and J by 1 base, with 14 bases between them. The CDR3 is made up of 16 amino acids. CDR3 in amino acids: CSARGVSGGSNQPQHF. CDR3 sequence (DNA): TGCAGTGCTAGAGGGGTCAGCGGGGGGAGCAATCAGCCCCAGCATTTT.

Relative to its sample, this clonotype is medium-sized. V and J are TRBV15 and TRBJ1-4; D uncertain. V lost 0 bases and J lost 4, with 9 bases in between. CDR1 and CDR2 from the germline V gene are LNHNV and YYDKDF (reference sequence). This CDR3 has 15 residues. CDR3 sequence (DNA): TGTGCCACCAGCAGAGACTCAGCAATTAATGAAAAACTGTTTTTT. Residues: CATSRDSAINEKLFF. Complete variable domain (other parts from reference TRBV15 and TRBJ1-4): DAMVIQNPRYQVTQFGKPVTLSCSQTLNHNVMYWYQQKSSQAPKLLFHYYDKDFNNEADTPDNFQSRRPNTSFCFLDIRSPGLGDTAMYLCATSRDSAINEKLFFGSGTQLSVL.

The rearrangement uses TRBV9 and TRBJ2-1; the match to TRBD2 covers 11 bases. Per the germline V gene, CDR1 is SGDLS and CDR2 is YYNGEE. V lost 4 bases, J lost 10 bases, and 10 bases stayed unmatched. The CDR3 consists of 15 residues. CDR3 amino acids: CASSLGLAGTGEQFF. The CDR3 bases are TGTGCCAGCAGCCTAGGACTAGCGGGTACGGGGGAGCAGTTCTTC.

The V and J genes are TRBV5-1 and TRBJ1-5, with D possibly TRBD1 on 5 matching bases. The germline V gene encodes CDR1 SGHRS and CDR2 YFSETQ. The CDR3 runs 15 residues. Trimming stripped 0 bases from V and 6 bases from J, with 13 bases between. The CDR3 sequence is CASSLGGERGQPQHF. CDR3 nucleotides: TGCGCCAGCAGCTTGGGAGGGGAGCGAGGTCAGCCCCAGCATTTT.

The V and J genes are TRBV4-1 and TRBJ2-7, with 8 nucleotides matching TRBD2. From germline, CDR1 is MGHRA and CDR2 YSYEKL. The CDR3 loop spans 13 amino acids. V dropped 1 base and J dropped 7; count of bases not matched to a gene: 3. This CDR3 reads CASSQVRGEEQYF. The CDR3 nucleotides are TGCGCCAGCAGCCAAGTGCGGGGGGAAGAGCAGTACTTC.

CDR3 DNA: TGTGCCAGCAGTGATGACTCCTACGAGCAGTACTTC. It translates to CASSDDSYEQYF. The chain links TRBV2 to TRBJ2-7; D uncertain. Per the germline V gene, CDR1 is SNHLY and CDR2 is FYNNEI. CDR3 length: 12 amino acids. Trimming took off 3 bases at V and 0 bases at J, with 3 bases between the two ends.

CDR3 in amino acids: CASSEDGQGHPYEQYF. Here the CDR3 DNA reads TGTGCCAGCAGTGAAGATGGACAGGGGCATCCCTACGAGCAGTACTTC. The V gene is TRBV25-1, the J gene TRBJ2-7; TRBD1 matches 9 bases. The V gene end was trimmed by 2 bases and the J gene end by 2 bases; junction bases not matched to a gene: 7. Germline CDR1 and CDR2: MGHDK and SYGVNS. This CDR3 contains 16 residues.

This clonotype has ten or more counts. V is TRBV7-9 and J is TRBJ1-1, with D unresolved. The CDR3 length is 12 residues. Trimming stripped 7 bases from V and 1 base from J, with 7 bases between. Germline CDR1 and CDR2: SEHNR and FQNEAQ (reference sequence). CDR3 sequence reads: CASNKWNTEAFF. CDR3 in DNA: TGTGCCAGCAACAAATGGAACACTGAAGCTTTCTTT. Using reference TRBV7-9 and TRBJ1-1 for the parts outside the CDR3, the full variable domain is DTGVSQNPRHKITKRGQNVTFRCDPISEHNRLYWYRQTLGQGPEFLTYFQNEAQLEKSRLLSDRFSAERPKGSFSTLEIQRTEQGDSAMYLCASNKWNTEAFFGQGTRLTVV.

V is TRBV7-9 and J is TRBJ1-2; D gene unclear. Germline lookup yields CDR1 SEHNR and CDR2 FQNEAQ (reference sequence). The V and J ends lost 1 base and 6 bases respectively, with 12 bases between them. The CDR3 length is 14 residues. CDR3 loop: CASSLGWAANGYTF. The CDR3 DNA follows: TGTGCCAGCAGCTTAGGGTGGGCAGCGAATGGCTACACCTTC.

This clonotype was counted only a few times. A much larger clone lies one base from this, so it may be a read error. This CDR3 fails to terminate in the conserved phenylalanine or tryptophan, so it likely reflects a read error. The chain carries TRBV5-1 and TRBJ1-1; D uncertain. Trimming removed 5 bases at V and 0 bases at J, with 8 bases between. The germline gives CDR1 SGHRS, CDR2 YFSETQ. The CDR3 has 13 residues. Here the CDR3 reads CASREQMNTEAFL. CDR3 DNA sequence: TGCGCCAGCAGGGAACAGATGAACACTGAAGCTTTCTTG.

The table lists this clonotype with many counts. The genes are TRBV9 and TRBJ2-2; 11 bases match TRBD2. Germline V CDR1 and CDR2: SGDLS, YYNGEE. CDR3 length equals 18 residues. The V gene end was trimmed by 0 bases and the J gene end by 3 bases; junction bases not matched to a gene: 7. As DNA, the CDR3 is TGTGCCAGCAGCGTAGAAATAGCGGGGGGGGCGGACACCGGGGAGCTGTTTTTT. Translation gives CASSVEIAGGADTGELFF.

The chain carries TRBV7-9 and TRBJ1-2; D gene ambiguous. CDR1 is SEHNR, CDR2 FQNEAQ, per germline (reference sequence). The V end lost 2 bases, the J end lost 0 bases, and 10 bases lay between the germline ends. The CDR3 spans 15 residues. In DNA, the CDR3 is TGTGCCAGCAGCTTATATGACACCGCTAACTATGGCTACACCTTC. It encodes CASSLYDTANYGYTF.

This rearrangement joins TRBV10-3 to TRBJ1-1, with D maybe TRBD1 (5 bases). The CDR3 loop spans 15 amino acids. From germline, CDR1 is ENHRY and CDR2 SYGVKD. Trimming pared 6 bases from V and 0 bases from J, leaving 14 bases between. Here the CDR3 DNA reads TGTGCCATCAGGAACCGGGACGGAATGAACACTGAAGCTTTCTTT. As protein: CAIRNRDGMNTEAFF.

The chain joins TRBV19 to TRBJ2-7, with a possible D match to TRBD2 (5 bases). The CDR3 length is 14 residues. V was clipped by 1 base and J by 1 base, with 8 bases between them. The germline V gene has CDR1 LNHDA and CDR2 SQIVND (reference sequence). The chain's CDR3 is CASSIGRLSYEQYF. CDR3 nucleotide sequence: TGTGCCAGTAGTATAGGGAGGCTTTCCTACGAGCAGTACTTC. The whole variable domain, remainder taken from reference TRBV19 and TRBJ2-7, is DGGITQSPKYLFRKEGQNVTLSCEQNLNHDAMYWYRQDPGQGLRLIYYSQIVNDFQKGDIAEGYSVSREKKESFPLTVTSAQKNPTAFYLCASSIGRLSYEQYFGPGTRLTVT.

In this sample, this clonotype turned up many times. V usage is TRBV3-1 and J usage is TRBJ2-5; TRBD2 matches at 9 bases. V shed 4 bases, J shed 5 bases, and the junction held 8 bases outside the gene matches. Germline CDR1 and CDR2: LGHDT and YNNKEL (reference sequence). CDR3 length: 15 amino acids. The CDR3 loop reads CASSLPGTSTETQYF. DNA of the CDR3: TGTGCCAGCAGCCTTCCCGGGACTAGCACGGAGACCCAGTACTTC.

This clonotype came up many times. The chain couples TRBV5-1 to TRBJ2-5; D is perhaps TRBD2 (6 bases). V lost 5 bases, J lost 5 bases, and 13 bases lay in between. From germline, CDR1 is SGHRS and CDR2 YFSETQ. CDR3 length: 13 residues. CDR3 in DNA: TGCGCCAGCAGACCGGGGGTAGCGGAGACCCAGTACTTC. Residues: CASRPGVAETQYF.

This clonotype has ten or more counts. V and J are TRBV29-1 and TRBJ1-5; 7 bases are a match to TRBD1. V lost 5 bases, J lost 5 bases, and 6 bases stayed unmatched. The CDR3 length is 13 residues. Germline V gene sequence: CDR1 SQVTM, CDR2 ANQGSEA. CDR3 region: CSVRTGTDQPQHF. CDR3 nucleotides: TGCAGCGTTCGGACAGGAACCGATCAGCCCCAGCATTTT.